This entry describes one T cell receptor beta chain. The specificity of this receptor is unknown. Base qualities were left out, and no much larger clone turns up one base away. Library generation was performed with the immunoSEQ multiplex PCR assay. A mixture of 60 forward primers for TCR Vbeta segments and 13 reverse primers for TCR Jbeta segments was used in the multiplex PCR. The CDR3 region of rearranged TCR beta genes was amplified from genomic DNA by a multiplex PCR assay. On the Illumina HiSeq System, the amplified TCR beta libraries were sequenced as 87-base-pair reads. The paper's processing steps were these. In a later analysis, about 80 million unique TCR beta chains were counted across the approximately 640 repertoires, and approximately 11 million of these chains were shared by at least two donors. Raw reads were error-corrected and collapsed into unique sequences with a nearest-neighbor algorithm that merged closely related sequences to remove PCR and sequencing errors. CDR3 sequences were aligned to IMGT reference sequences to assign V, D and J gene segments. For a sequence to be retained, at least a six-nucleotide match to both a V gene segment and a J gene segment was required. A rearrangement was called productive if the CDR3 had no stop codons and remained in frame with V and J, and every other rearrangement was called non-productive. CDR3 was defined according to IMGT convention as the region running from the second conserved V-encoded cysteine to the conserved J-encoded phenylalanine. Sequences without an unambiguous match to a single V gene segment were excluded from the earlier analysis of about 630 of the donors. In an earlier analysis of about 590 of the donors, a V segment was called functional when productive rearrangements were above 56.7%, and segregating when the standard deviation between donors exceeded 5%. A statistical classification framework was built for diagnosing cytomegalovirus status from the catalog of TCR beta chain sequences. A later analysis assigned V and J genes by comparing TCR nucleotide sequences with IMGT/GENE-DB human TR gene sequences. In a later analysis, CDR3 sequences and most-parsimonious VDJ recombination scenarios were assigned using the TCRdist pipeline. In a later analysis, every TCR beta chain was defined by the combination of its CDR3 amino acid sequence and its V-gene family, and reads without a unique V-gene family were dropped. To address suspected cross-contamination and a sequencing artifact, a later analysis removed 592 highly shared, low-generation-probability nucleotide sequences. In a later analysis, a clonal expansion index was calculated for each public chain from normalized within-repertoire ranks of inferred template counts. In a later analysis, generation probabilities were computed with a VDJ recombination model fitted to out-of-frame rearrangements, and the resulting probabilities were checked against IGoR. In a later analysis, TCR-TCR, TCR-HLA and TCR-CMV co-occurrence was scored with hypergeometric tests, and a repertoire-size bias correction was applied to TCR pairs. A later analysis estimated false discovery rates by permuting HLA or CMV assignments 20 times. In a later analysis, co-occurring TCRs were grouped using DBSCAN, with TCRdist sequence similarity added in when clustering inside HLA-allele-positive subsets. Repertoires with fewer than 30,000 or more than 120,000 public chains, plus five repertoires with anomalous nucleotide sharing, were excluded from co-occurrence clustering. Held by TCRdb, this immuneACCESS table contains in-frame sequences only and omits some clones. Under half of the omission traces to an unresolved V gene where checked; the cause of the rest is unknown. The V and J calls and clone size were taken over from that table, and D and trimming were inferred from the DNA. This sample holds more than 90,000 clones; 75% to 90% were observed only once. 3% to 4% of the sample is in the top ten clones.

The cohort was made up of about 610 healthy bone marrow donors. Cohort members were all nominally healthy when sampled, although unrecorded immune exposures were likely present. The donor was CMV seronegative and belonged to the group of over 350 seronegative cohort members. Each donor provided a peripheral blood sample, and peripheral blood mononuclear cells were used for TCR beta sequencing. Genomic DNA was extracted from the blood cell samples with the Qiagen DNeasy Blood Extraction Kit. The data were taken from a study of cytomegalovirus exposure and HLA in healthy donors (dated by TCRdb to about 2017). Notes on the research overall: In an earlier analysis of several hundred of the donors, 276 Gb of sequence data and approximately 120 million unique TCR beta sequences from about 179 million T cells were reported. An early release that covered around 590 HLA-typed donors contained about 300 gigabases of sequencing data and tens of millions of unique TCR sequences. The genetic ancestry cluster associated with self-reported Caucasian donors included about 84% of the roughly 400 genotyped donors. The study was designed to test whether signatures of past pathogen exposure could be identified by cataloging public T cell receptors. The study used immunosequencing to profile the T cell repertoires of hundreds of subjects and linked those repertoires to cytomegalovirus serostatus. A separate validation cohort of over a hundred different subjects was used in addition to the roughly 620-subject first cohort. To predict cytomegalovirus infection status, the study combined high-throughput TCR immunosequencing, statistical association of individual TCRs with disease status, and machine learning. A later analysis re-examined previously published TCR beta repertoires from just over 650 donors and added high-resolution HLA genotyping to investigate patterns of TCR occurrence. Rather than using new phenotypic data, the later analysis identified candidate immune exposures from TCR beta sequences and from how often those sequences occurred across donors. An earlier analysis of some 500 of the donors used high-throughput TCR beta sequencing to judge whether each TCR beta V gene segment behaved as functional or pseudogenic. Donor age, sex, ethnicity and CMV serostatus were collected together with the repertoire data. Genome-wide SNP genotypes for about three fifths of the 666 donors were used in a later genetic analysis, which treated that subset as a discovery cohort. Every repertoire in the discovery cohort had been generated on one and the same sequencing platform. Both class I and class II loci were covered by HLA typing, at four-digit resolution. The number of typed donors differed by locus: about 629-630 for A, B, C, DRB1 and DQB1; 500 to 550 for DQA1; some 610 for DPA1; and 400 to 480 for DPB1. About five DR-DQ haplotypes were treated as single units for association and clustering because of strong linkage in the cohort. On average, around 240,000 unique TCR beta nucleotide sequences were sequenced per donor among a few hundred genotyped donors of the cohort, with roughly 18% of those sequences being non-productive. Overall study results and their limits: Some IMGT-functional V segments, including TRBV6-2 and TRBV6-3, could not be distinguished by the 87-base-pair reads and were therefore excluded. Most CMV-associated TCR beta chains appeared to be HLA-restricted in a later analysis, and the HLA associations seemed to be driven largely by CMV exposure. Compared with the roughly 700-donor mean, donors in an Asian-associated ancestry cluster had fewer N-insertions in productive TCRs, according to a later genetic analysis. Cytomegalovirus status was reported to be diagnosed by the classifier with high specificity and sensitivity in both the original and validation cohorts. In this cohort, only TCR beta chains were sequenced, and detectable features were limited by the absence of alpha or paired-chain data. Correlated functional status among segregating V segments might be attributable to linkage disequilibrium, but an unknown experimental factor could not be ruled out. In a later analysis, TCR association rates were found to vary across HLA loci, with the most associated TCRs seen for DRB1 alleles and the fewest for HLA-C alleles. According to a later analysis, parvovirus B19, influenza, CMV and Epstein-Barr virus appeared linked to several top co-occurrence clusters. A total of 150 to 200 TCR beta chains were listed by the study as associated with cytomegalovirus. About 17 rarely observed V segments, including chromosome 9 orphons, were excluded from the earlier analysis of almost 600 of the donors because counts were too low. For the cohort, immune exposure information was limited to CMV serostatus. A further reported finding was that TCR beta sequences accurately predicted the HLA-A and HLA-B alleles for most subjects in the first cohort. V-gene and J-gene trimming of TCR beta chains was associated with a missense DCLRE1C variant in a later genetic analysis, and the association was replicated in an independent cohort. A cluster of highly shared sequence variants was judged likely to represent a technical artifact of the sequencing pipeline. It was suggested by the authors that the approach could potentially be generalized to other disease states and immunological phenotypes. In vitro tests confirmed that a few of the cytomegalovirus-associated TCR beta chains recognize cytomegalovirus antigens. Sequencing depth was assumed to be roughly uniform across donors in the presence/absence analyses, though that assumption may not hold. HLA typing was unavailable for some donors at each locus, so association tests used only the typed subset. Broadly in line with IMGT annotations, most TCR beta V segments showed up in productive rearrangements about 87% or about 30% of the time in an earlier analysis of around 600 of the donors. A later analysis associated around 16,000 TCR beta sequences with specific HLA alleles at a false discovery rate of 0.05. When HLA alleles, especially DR and DQ, strongly co-occurred, attributing TCR associations to individual alleles was difficult. Most TCR sequences were observed very rarely across donors, whereas some public TCRs were present in many individuals. Compared with equally common non-associated chains, HLA-associated TCR beta chains in a later analysis were more clonally expanded and had lower generation probabilities.

The CDR3, cysteine through phenylalanine, is 14 amino acids long. Of all the DNA, just the CDR3 is kept, 42 bases in frame from base 1. Trimming takes 5 bases off V and 10 bases off J; junction bases not matched to a gene: 8. In the germline V gene, CDR1 corresponds to SQVTM and CDR2 to ANQGSEA. This receptor was taken from a man in his thirties or forties in good health and CMV-seronegative. The chain links TRBV29-1 with TRBJ1-6, with TRBD1 identical over 10 junction bases. Material for sequencing was PBMCs. The CDR3 region reads CSVQGQGLGSPLHF. Read as DNA, the sequence is TGCAGCGTTCAGGGACAGGGGCTGGGATCACCCCTCCACTTT.